One sample yielded the 21 T cell receptor beta chains listed below, sequenced in a study of blood T cell repertoires in COVID-19. TCRdb's copy holds only in-frame clones and misses some; the assay was immunoSEQ multiplex PCR. The sample has about 150,000 clones, over 80% seen once. The sequencing sample was made of PBMCs or T cells enriched from blood (not recorded which). The receptors here all came from a woman in her thirties or forties who had recovered from COVID-19.

The rearrangement uses TRBV19 and TRBJ1-5; 9 bases align to TRBD1. The CDR3 consists of 15 residues. Germline lookup yields CDR1 LNHDA and CDR2 SQIVND (reference sequence). V was clipped by 6 bases and J by 2 bases; unmatched bases: 5. The CDR3 DNA sequence: TGTGCCAGTAGGACCGGGACAGGGCGCAATCAGCCCCAGCATTTT. Its protein is CASRTGTGRNQPQHF.

The V and J genes are TRBV5-1 and TRBJ2-7; maybe TRBD1 (5 bases). The V and J ends lost 0 bases and 4 bases respectively, with 11 bases between them. Germline V gives CDR1 SGHRS, CDR2 YFSETQ. The CDR3 has 14 residues. The CDR3 bases are TGCGCCAGCAGCTTGGAGCTCGACAGATACGAGCAGTACTTC. The encoded protein is CASSLELDRYEQYF. Combining the CDR3 with reference TRBV5-1 and TRBJ2-7 gives the whole variable domain KAGVTQTPRYLIKTRGQQVTLSCSPISGHRSVSWYQQTPGQGLQFLFEYFSETQRNKGNFPGRFSGRQFSNSRSEMNVSTLELGDSALYLCASSLELDRYEQYFGPGTRLTVT.

The chain employs TRBV15 and TRBJ2-5; TRBD2 matches at 10 bases. J lost 5 bases, V lost 5 bases, and 8 bases had no gene match. Germline lookup yields CDR1 LNHNV and CDR2 YYDKDF (reference sequence). The CDR3 runs to 15 residues. CDR3 sequence: CATSRYPSGSETQYF. The CDR3 coding sequence is TGTGCCACCAGCCGATACCCTAGCGGGAGTGAGACCCAGTACTTC.

The chain employs TRBV19 and TRBJ2-7; 7 bases match TRBD1. In germline, CDR1 is LNHDA, CDR2 SQIVND (reference sequence). The CDR3 is 14 residues long. V was pared by 4 bases and J by 1 base, with 4 bases of the junction left unmatched. The CDR3 sequence: CASSTGTDSYEQYF. CDR3 DNA sequence: TGTGCCAGTAGTACGGGGACAGATTCCTACGAGCAGTACTTC.

The chain links TRBV4-1 to TRBJ2-7; 7 bases align to TRBD1. CDR3 length: 15 residues. Germline CDR1 and CDR2: MGHRA and YSYEKL. The junction had 5 bases not matched to a gene; V was cut back by 0 bases and J by 3 bases. The CDR3 sequence is CASSQDAQGVYEQYF. The CDR3 DNA follows: TGCGCCAGCAGCCAAGATGCGCAGGGGGTCTACGAGCAGTACTTC.

The chain employs TRBV1 and TRBJ1-4; TRBD1, the table's D call, was not compared with the DNA. TRBV1 counts as a pseudogene. The CDR3 contains 15 residues. Written as DNA, the CDR3 is TGCACCAGCAGCCAAGATACAGGGGATAATGAAAAACTGTTTTTT. Protein: CTSSQDTGDNEKLFF.

This chain links TRBV15 with TRBJ1-1; 9 bases line up with TRBD1. V was clipped by 5 bases and J by 6 bases; unmatched bases: 7. This CDR3 spans 14 amino acids. Germline CDR1 LNHNV, CDR2 YYDKDF (reference sequence). The CDR3 is CATSFGDRVPEAFF. The CDR3 nucleotides are TGTGCCACCAGCTTTGGGGACAGGGTCCCTGAAGCTTTCTTT.

CDR3 loop: CASTDPGQGAPGTEAFF. CDR3 in DNA: TGTGCCAGCACCGACCCCGGACAGGGGGCGCCCGGTACTGAAGCTTTCTTT. The chain combines TRBV2 with TRBJ1-1, with 11 bases matching TRBD1. With 7 bases clipped from V and 5 bases from J, the junction kept 15 bases outside the gene matches. In germline, CDR1 is SNHLY, CDR2 FYNNEI. CDR3 size: 17 residues.

The chain employs TRBV2 and TRBJ1-1; 7 positions agree with TRBD1. Germline lookup yields CDR1 SNHLY and CDR2 FYNNEI. With 4 bases clipped from V and 1 base from J, the junction kept 3 bases outside the gene matches. The CDR3 covers 14 residues. CDR3 region: CASSGRQGNTEAFF. The CDR3 DNA reads TGTGCCAGCAGTGGGAGACAGGGGAACACTGAAGCTTTCTTT.

The CDR3 loop reads CASSLEREGPYNEQFF. CDR3 sequence (DNA): TGTGCCAGCAGCTTAGAGCGGGAGGGCCCCTACAATGAGCAGTTCTTC. The chain uses TRBV13 and TRBJ2-1; TRBD2 aligns across 10 bases. The CDR3 loop spans 16 amino acids. V dropped 1 base and J dropped 2; count of bases not matched to a gene: 2. Germline-derived CDR1 and CDR2 are PRHDT and FYEKMQ (reference sequence).

This clone was observed a few times. The rearrangement joins TRBV18 to TRBJ1-3, with D possibly being TRBD1 (6 bases). This CDR3 spans 17 amino acids. Germline V gene lookup returns CDR1 KGHSH and CDR2 LQKENI. Trimming cost V 0 bases and J 3 bases, with 15 bases left between them. The CDR3 loop reads CASSPPAGGLGGNTIYF. For the CDR3, the DNA is TGTGCCAGCTCACCACCAGCGGGGGGGCTCGGTGGAAACACCATATATTTT.

The chain joins TRBV5-4 to TRBJ2-1, with TRBD2 matching over 9 bases. CDR3 length equals 19 residues. Trimming removed 0 bases from V and 9 bases from J; junction bases left unmatched: 19. Germline CDR1 and CDR2: SGHNT and YYREEE (reference sequence). This CDR3 is CASSLAHGLAPYHRFEQFF. Here the CDR3 DNA reads TGTGCCAGCAGCTTGGCCCATGGACTAGCGCCCTACCACCGATTTGAGCAGTTCTTC.

This clone was recorded a few times. The chain carries TRBV7-2 and TRBJ2-5; no definite D call. CDR1 and CDR2 from the germline V gene are SGHTA and FQGNSA. There are 13 residues in the CDR3. Trimming pared 5 bases from V and 1 base from J, leaving 8 bases between. CDR3 in amino acids: CASSPRVQETQYF. CDR3 nucleotides: TGTGCCAGCAGCCCCCGGGTCCAAGAGACCCAGTACTTC.

J is TRBJ1-5 and V is TRBV10-1; 11 nucleotides agree with TRBD1. Germline CDR1 is WNHNN and CDR2 is SYGVQD (reference sequence). The CDR3 contains 18 residues. V dropped 7 bases and J dropped 5; count of bases not matched to a gene: 16. CDR3 bases: TGCGCCAGCACCTCCGATCCGGGACAGGGGGGAGGTGATCAGCCCCAGCATTTT. The encoded protein is CASTSDPGQGGGDQPQHF.

The rearrangement joins TRBV5-1 to TRBJ1-5; maybe TRBD1 (6 bases). The CDR3 contains 18 residues. Germline V gene sequence: CDR1 SGHRS, CDR2 YFSETQ. V shed 4 bases and J shed 0 bases, with 20 bases lying between them. The DNA of the CDR3 is TGCGCCAGCAGCCCAGGGACACCAACTACATCTAGCAATCAGCCCCAGCATTTT. Its protein is CASSPGTPTTSSNQPQHF.

The gene calls are TRBV7-9 and TRBJ1-2; D possibly corresponds to TRBD1 (5 bases). Trimming cost V 0 bases and J 0 bases, with 11 bases left between them. The CDR3 is made up of 16 amino acids. CDR1 is SEHNR and CDR2 is FQNEAQ in the germline V gene (reference sequence). This chain's CDR3 is CASSLAYQGTNYGYTF. The CDR3 bases are TGTGCCAGCAGCTTAGCGTACCAGGGAACTAACTATGGCTACACCTTC.

The chain carries TRBV9 and TRBJ1-1; 8 nucleotides agree with TRBD1. V dropped 3 bases and J dropped 5; count of bases not matched to a gene: 3. The CDR3 consists of 13 residues. CDR1 and CDR2 (germline): SGDLS, YYNGEE. CDR3 protein: CASSGQGWTEAFF. DNA for the CDR3: TGTGCCAGCAGCGGACAGGGGTGGACTGAAGCTTTCTTT. Together with reference TRBV9 and TRBJ1-1, the CDR3 gives the full variable domain: DSGVTQTPKHLITATGQRVTLRCSPRSGDLSVYWYQQSLDQGLQFLIQYYNGEERAKGNILERFSAQQFPDLHSELNLSSLELGDSALYFCASSGQGWTEAFFGQGTRLTVV.

The V and J genes are TRBV10-3 and TRBJ2-1; D perhaps matches TRBD1 (6 bases). Germline lookup yields CDR1 ENHRY and CDR2 SYGVKD. The CDR3 totals 12 residues. V was shortened by 3 bases and J by 9 bases, with 9 bases between the two germline ends. CDR3 coding DNA: TGTGCCATCAGTGAAGAGGACAGTGAGCAGTTCTTC. This codes for CAISEEDSEQFF.

CDR3 nucleotides: TGTGCCAGCAGCCCAACAGGGGACACTGAAGCTTTCTTT. It codes for CASSPTGDTEAFF. The V gene is TRBV6-4, the J gene TRBJ1-1; 7 bases map to TRBD1. Germline V gene sequence: CDR1 MRHNA, CDR2 SNTAGT. Unmatched junction bases numbered 4, after V lost 6 bases and J lost 3 bases. The CDR3 is 13 residues long.

The CDR3 DNA reads TGTGCCAGCAGTCCCACGGTGGGGGGGCTCGGAAACACCATATATTTT. This translates into CASSPTVGGLGNTIYF. This chain connects TRBV6-6 to TRBJ1-3; a weak D match, TRBD1 (6 bases). The CDR3 runs 16 residues. Deletions cut 5 bases from V and 4 bases from J, with 18 bases between. The V gene's germline CDR1 is MNHNY and CDR2 SVGAGI (reference sequence).

The chain combines TRBV6-6 with TRBJ2-1; unclear D gene. The CDR3 runs to 15 residues. Per the germline V gene, CDR1 is MNHNY and CDR2 is SVGAGI (reference sequence). V was cut by 3 bases and J by 0 bases, with 9 bases left in between. This CDR3 is CASSYELSSYNEQFF. Written as DNA, the CDR3 is TGTGCCAGCAGTTATGAACTTTCCTCCTACAATGAGCAGTTCTTC.